This T cell receptor beta chain comes out of a study of post-analysis software for immune sequencing data. Whole-study results and caveats: The study found significantly lower normalized Chao1 diversity in multiple sclerosis patients than in controls. TRBV5-6, TRBV5-1 and TRBV20-1 were among a few TRBV segments more frequent in patients than controls.

The TCR beta cDNA libraries carried unique molecular identifiers. Via MiXCR, TCRdb re-called the PCR reads, giving one row per CDR3 protein. The sample yields about 170,000 distinct CDR3 sequences, around 30% seen once. The CDR3 spans 13 residues. Germline-derived CDR1 and CDR2 are SGHRS and YFSETQ. Trimming took off 4 bases at V and 3 bases at J, with 10 bases between the two ends. The sample holds many counts of this clonotype. Its antigen is still unknown. The source material was blood. The source of this sequence is a girl between 10 and 17 years old with multiple sclerosis. The gene calls are TRBV5-1 and TRBJ2-5, with a tentative D call TRBD2 (5 bases). CDR3 sequence (DNA): TGCGCCAGCAGCCCCGGGATCGAAGAGACCCAGTACTTC. Protein product: CASSPGIEETQYF.